This T cell receptor beta chain was identified in a study of type 1 regulatory T cells (dated by TCRdb to about 2021). Concerning the study at large: An in vitro protocol by which a Tr1-enriched, alloantigen-specific CD4 T cell product named T-allo10 was generated was characterized in the study. T-allo10 was being evaluated clinically in patients with hematological malignancies who were receiving allogeneic hematopoietic stem cell transplantation. Study-wide findings and limitations: Compared with non-Tr1 cells, Tr1 cells had a TCR repertoire that was more restricted, a finding the study read as clonal expansion induced by alloantigen.

This clonotype was seen more than once but under ten times. Its antigen is still unknown. No per-base quality is available; no much larger clone lies one base away. The instrument given in TCRdb is Illumina MiSeq. TCRdb reprocessing: public reads trimmed at Q25 with fastp, clones called with MiXCR, in-frame beta chains kept. Rows with one shared CDR3 protein collapse into an entry with the most common genes and DNA. This sample comprises about 69,000 distinct CDR3 sequences, 20% to 25% of them detected only once. Together, the top ten hold more than 6.5% of the sample. The germline V gene sets CDR1 to MGHDK and CDR2 to SYGVNS. V drops 7 bases and J drops 3 bases, leaving 8 bases in between. From the cysteine up to the phenylalanine, the CDR3 has a length of 12 residues. CDR3 DNA only is kept here, 36 bases in frame from base 1.

The source of this sequence is a human donor in good health. Sequenced material: cultured type 1 regulatory T (Tr1) cells, either the whole culture or a sorted fraction (not recorded which). This specimen's cell subset or site label, per the study, means: type 1 regulatory T cells sorted from the T-allo10 product. Recombination connected TRBV25-1 to TRBJ2-3; 5 matching bases give a weak D call of TRBD1. For the CDR3, the sequence is CASTQGTDTQYF. The bases read TGTGCCAGCACTCAGGGAACAGATACGCAGTATTTT.